The T cell receptor (beta chain) under discussion was sequenced for a study of vaccination and CD4 T cells after COVID-19. On this clonotype: The target antigen is unknown.

Time point reported: late sampling 161 to 241 days after vaccination in three convalescent patients. As to treatment: roughly 11-day PBMC culture with coronavirus spike peptide pools or control peptides (ViraFEST assay). Sequencing of cultured CD4+ T cell DNA used the Oncomine TCR Beta short-read assay. In TCRdb, the PCR reads were re-called with MiXCR into one record per CDR3 protein. Of 20,000 to 25,000 distinct CDR3 sequences in the sample, about 45% are singletons; the top ten hold 4.9%. The germline V gene has CDR1 SGHTA and CDR2 FQGNSA. The CDR3 is made up of 16 amino acids. V was shortened by 0 bases and J by 5 bases, with 15 bases between the two germline ends.

This chain uses TRBV7-2 with TRBJ2-3, with D possibly called TRBD1 or TRBD2 (5 bases each). Sample: CD4+ T cells from blood, cultured in vitro, taken about 7 months after SARS-CoV-2 vaccination. The receptor's source is a human donor who had recovered from COVID-19. CDR3 amino acids: CASSLAIGTRVDTQYF. Here the CDR3 DNA reads TGTGCCAGCAGCTTAGCGATTGGGACGCGGGTAGATACGCAGTATTTT.